The 24 T cell receptor beta chains reported below all come from one sample, sequenced in a study of blood T cell repertoires in COVID-19. The assay was immunoSEQ multiplex PCR, and TCRdb's table has in-frame clones only and misses some. This sample has under 90,000 clones, with 60% to 80% found just once. Input material: peripheral blood. These receptors all come from a human donor in a cohort sampled during active COVID-19.

V and J are TRBV12-3 or TRBV12-4 and TRBJ2-7, with 7 bases fitting TRBD2. Trimming cost V 4 bases and J 6 bases; bases outside gene matches: 6. The CDR3 extends over 13 amino acids. In DNA form, the CDR3 reads TGTGCCAGCAGTTGGGAGGGGACGGGCGAGCAGTACTTC. Its translation: CASSWEGTGEQYF.

The rearrangement links TRBV3-1 (or the pseudogene TRBV3-2) to TRBJ2-6; possibly TRBD1 for D (6 bases). This CDR3 spans 17 amino acids. Deletions cut 4 bases from V and 0 bases from J, with 13 bases between. Germline V gene data show CDR1 as LGHDT and CDR2 as YNNKEL (reference sequence). CDR3 protein: CASSPVGQSSGANVLTF. DNA of the CDR3: TGTGCCAGCAGCCCCGTTGGACAGAGCTCTGGGGCCAACGTCCTGACTTTC.

The gene calls are TRBV5-1 and TRBJ1-1; 7 bases align to TRBD1. Unmatched junction bases numbered 7, after V lost 4 bases and J lost 7 bases. The CDR3 extends over 13 amino acids. CDR1 is SGHRS, CDR2 YFSETQ, per germline. The chain's CDR3 is CASSGNRGYEAFF. The CDR3 DNA reads TGCGCCAGCAGCGGAAACAGGGGCTATGAAGCTTTCTTT.

J is TRBJ2-5 and V is TRBV3-1 (or the pseudogene TRBV3-2); D is unclear. CDR3 length: 13 amino acids. V dropped 4 bases and J dropped 4 bases, with 10 bases sitting between them. Germline loops: CDR1 LGHDT, CDR2 YNNKEL (reference sequence). CDR3 residues: CASSPSGAETQYF. DNA for the CDR3: TGTGCCAGCAGCCCGTCCGGAGCAGAGACCCAGTACTTC.

This clone was observed a single time. This rearrangement joins TRBV2 to TRBJ1-6; D perhaps matches TRBD1 (6 bases). V lost 9 bases to trimming and J lost 7 bases, with 16 bases between them. This CDR3 is 14 amino acids long. From germline, CDR1 is SNHLY and CDR2 FYNNEI. The CDR3 region has the DNA TGTGCCAGACAACAGGGTATGTGGAATTCACCCCTCCACTTT. Translated, it gives CARQQGMWNSPLHF.

This chain joins TRBV20-1 and TRBJ1-5; tentatively, D is TRBD1 (6 bases). In germline, CDR1 is DFQATT, CDR2 SNEGSKA (reference sequence). The ends were cut back, 3 bases at V and 5 bases at J, with 14 bases in the middle. CDR3 length equals 14 residues. The CDR3 spells CSASFNRADQPQHF. DNA for the CDR3: TGCAGTGCTAGTTTCAACAGGGCTGATCAGCCCCAGCATTTT.

The chain links TRBV3-1 (or the pseudogene TRBV3-2) to TRBJ2-2; 7 bases are a match to TRBD1. Trimming removed 4 bases from V and 7 bases from J; junction bases left unmatched: 9. From germline, CDR1 is LGHDT and CDR2 YNNKEL (reference sequence). This CDR3 contains 15 residues. The CDR3 here is CASSLSTGPSGELFF. The CDR3 bases are TGTGCCAGCAGCCTTTCGACAGGGCCCAGCGGGGAGCTGTTTTTT.

The chain is built from TRBV4-2 and TRBJ1-1; D might be TRBD1 (5 bases). This CDR3 spans 15 amino acids. Germline CDR1 reads LGHNA; CDR2 reads YNFKEQ. V lost 4 bases and J 6 bases, leaving 18 bases between the germline ends. The CDR3 coding sequence is TGTGCCAGCAGCCCTCCAAGAGTACAGGTCTCTGAAGCTTTCTTT. As protein: CASSPPRVQVSEAFF.

This clone was seen a handful of times. The chain combines TRBV19 with TRBJ1-1; D is uncertain. V gave up 7 bases and J gave up 1 base, with 13 bases separating them. Germline loops: CDR1 LNHDA, CDR2 SQIVND (reference sequence). The CDR3 totals 14 residues. The CDR3 DNA follows: TGTGCCAGTATAAGGAGGTCCGGGAACACTGAAGCTTTCTTT. Translated, it gives CASIRRSGNTEAFF.

The genes are TRBV18 and TRBJ1-3; D unclear. Trimming pared 1 base from V and 0 bases from J, leaving 4 bases between. Looked up from germline, CDR1 is KGHSH and CDR2 is LQKENI. The CDR3 runs 14 residues. The CDR3 sequence is CASSPQSSGNTIYF. CDR3 nucleotides: TGTGCCAGCTCACCACAGAGCTCTGGAAACACCATATATTTT. The variable domain in full, with the rest retrieved from reference TRBV18 and TRBJ1-3, is NAGVMQNPRHLVRRRGQEARLRCSPMKGHSHVYWYRQLPEEGLKFMVYLQKENIIDESGMPKERFSAEFPKEGPSILRIQQVVRGDSAAYFCASSPQSSGNTIYFGEGSWLTVV.

The chain couples TRBV7-9 to TRBJ1-1; D not certain. This CDR3 contains 14 residues. V lost 5 bases and J 1 base, leaving 11 bases between the germline ends. The germline gives CDR1 SEHNR, CDR2 FQNEAQ (reference sequence). The chain's CDR3 is CASSPIRGNTEAFF. The CDR3, as DNA: TGTGCCAGCAGCCCTATTCGTGGGAACACTGAAGCTTTCTTT.

The chain employs TRBV2 and TRBJ2-1, with TRBD1 matching over 8 bases. There are 15 residues in the CDR3. The ends lost 4 bases at V and 3 bases at J; junction bases unmatched: 5. Germline loops: CDR1 SNHLY, CDR2 FYNNEI. The CDR3 sequence is CASSVSGTGYNEQFF. The CDR3 region has the DNA TGTGCCAGCAGTGTCTCCGGGACAGGCTACAATGAGCAGTTCTTC.

The chain carries TRBV27 and TRBJ1-6, with a possible D match to TRBD1 (6 bases). This CDR3 region has 14 residues. Trimming removed 7 bases at V and 5 bases at J, with 12 bases between. From germline, CDR1 is MNHEY and CDR2 SMNVEV (reference sequence). CDR3 DNA: TGTGCCAGCATGAGAGGGGGGGATAATTCACCCCTCCACTTT. It codes for CASMRGGDNSPLHF.

The rearrangement links TRBV6-5 to TRBJ1-5; D is perhaps TRBD1 (6 bases). Germline loops: CDR1 MNHEY, CDR2 SVGAGI. The germline V and J ends were trimmed by 4 bases and 2 bases, with 9 bases remaining between them. The CDR3 is 14 amino acids. The DNA for the CDR3 is TGTGCCAGCAGTTCCCACAGGGGCAATCAGCCCCAGCATTTT. Translating gives CASSSHRGNQPQHF.

The chain joins TRBV9 to TRBJ2-3; TRBD2 might be the D (5 bases). Germline-derived CDR1 and CDR2 are SGDLS and YYNGEE. The CDR3 sequence is 12 residues long. The V end was cut by 4 bases, the J end by 5 bases, with 8 bases between. CDR3 bases: TGTGCCAGCAGCCGGGATTTAGATACGCAGTATTTT. This encodes CASSRDLDTQYF.

The chain has TRBV6-5 and TRBJ1-2, with unresolved D. CDR1 is MNHEY, CDR2 SVGAGI, per germline. This CDR3 is 15 amino acids long. Between the trimmed V and J ends, which lost 6 bases and 5 bases, there was a span of 19 bases. The CDR3 DNA reads TGTGCCAGCAGACCCGGGAGGGCCCTTGGGTATGGCTACACCTTC. Encoded protein: CASRPGRALGYGYTF.

V is TRBV30 and J is TRBJ1-2; D not certain. Trimming pared 4 bases from V and 6 bases from J, leaving 18 bases between. The CDR3 sequence is 14 residues long. The V gene's germline CDR1 is GTSNPN and CDR2 SVGIG (reference sequence). The CDR3 coding sequence is TGTGCCTGGACCCCTCTATCCGCCTACGATGGCTACACCTTC. Its protein product is CAWTPLSAYDGYTF.

The chain combines TRBV28 with TRBJ1-1, with TRBD1 matching over 8 bases. CDR1 and CDR2 (germline): MDHEN, SYDVKM. The CDR3 covers 17 residues. V was pared by 6 bases and J by 1 base, with 13 bases of the junction left unmatched. The CDR3 DNA reads TGTGCCAGCAGGACCTTCCAGGGGGCGCGAGGGAACACTGAAGCTTTCTTT. Translated, it gives CASRTFQGARGNTEAFF.

V and J are TRBV5-1 and TRBJ2-2; D is undetermined. The germline CDR1 and CDR2 sequences are SGHRS and YFSETQ. Between the trimmed V and J ends, which lost 0 bases and 4 bases, there was a span of 4 bases. The CDR3 has 13 residues. The CDR3 sequence: CASSLGLTGELFF. For the CDR3, the DNA is TGCGCCAGCAGCTTGGGACTCACCGGGGAGCTGTTTTTT.

The chain combines TRBV5-1 with TRBJ2-1; a possible D gene is TRBD1 (5 bases). Per the germline V gene, CDR1 is SGHRS and CDR2 is YFSETQ. Trimming removed 4 bases at V and 7 bases at J, with 12 bases between. CDR3 size: 13 residues. The CDR3 sequence is CASSGLQGNEQFF. CDR3 coding DNA: TGCGCCAGCAGCGGGCTCCAGGGTAATGAGCAGTTCTTC.

The V gene is TRBV18, the J gene TRBJ2-7, with a tentative D call TRBD1 (5 bases). This CDR3 region has 14 residues. V gave up 2 bases and J gave up 1 base, with 9 bases separating them. The V gene's germline CDR1 is KGHSH and CDR2 LQKENI. CDR3 sequence (DNA): TGTGCCAGCTCACCAAACAGGAAGTCCTACGAGCAGTACTTC. Protein product: CASSPNRKSYEQYF.

The chain has TRBV5-4 and TRBJ2-3; the match to TRBD2 covers 11 bases. Germline V gives CDR1 SGHNT, CDR2 YYREEE (reference sequence). The CDR3 runs 17 residues. With 4 bases clipped from V and 6 bases from J, the junction kept 13 bases outside the gene matches. The chain's CDR3 is CASSPPSGRIGSDTQYF. The CDR3 DNA reads TGTGCCAGCAGCCCCCCTAGCGGGAGGATAGGTTCGGATACGCAGTATTTT.

This rearrangement joins TRBV28 to TRBJ1-1; D remains ambiguous. Trimming took 4 bases from V and 1 from J, leaving 13 bases between them. CDR3 length equals 15 residues. Germline V lookup: CDR1 MDHEN, CDR2 SYDVKM. This CDR3 reads CASSSSGLRNTEAFF. The CDR3 DNA is TGTGCCAGCAGTTCCTCCGGTCTGCGGAACACTGAAGCTTTCTTT.

The V gene is TRBV7-3, the J gene TRBJ2-7, with D perhaps matching TRBD2 (5 bases). The CDR3 consists of 13 residues. The germline V gene encodes CDR1 SGHTA and CDR2 FQGTGA. Trimming left V 2 bases short and J 6 bases short, with 11 bases between. The CDR3 loop reads CASSLFEGLEQYV. The CDR3 DNA is TGTGCCAGCAGCTTATTCGAGGGCCTCGAGCAGTACGTC.